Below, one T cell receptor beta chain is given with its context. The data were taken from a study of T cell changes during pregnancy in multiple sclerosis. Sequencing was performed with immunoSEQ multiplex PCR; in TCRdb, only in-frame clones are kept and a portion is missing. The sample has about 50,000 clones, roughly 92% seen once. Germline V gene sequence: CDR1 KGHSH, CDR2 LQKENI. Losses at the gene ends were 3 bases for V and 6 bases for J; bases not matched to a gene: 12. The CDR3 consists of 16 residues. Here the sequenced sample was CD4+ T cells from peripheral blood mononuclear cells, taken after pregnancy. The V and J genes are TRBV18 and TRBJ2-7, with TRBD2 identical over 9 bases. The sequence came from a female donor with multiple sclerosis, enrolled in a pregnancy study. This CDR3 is CASSPLRGLAKGEQYF. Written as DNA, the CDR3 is TGTGCCAGCTCACCTTTAAGAGGACTAGCGAAAGGCGAGCAGTACTTC. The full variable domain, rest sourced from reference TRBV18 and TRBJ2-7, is NAGVMQNPRHLVRRRGQEARLRCSPMKGHSHVYWYRQLPEEGLKFMVYLQKENIIDESGMPKERFSAEFPKEGPSILRIQQVVRGDSAAYFCASSPLRGLAKGEQYFGPGTRLTVT.